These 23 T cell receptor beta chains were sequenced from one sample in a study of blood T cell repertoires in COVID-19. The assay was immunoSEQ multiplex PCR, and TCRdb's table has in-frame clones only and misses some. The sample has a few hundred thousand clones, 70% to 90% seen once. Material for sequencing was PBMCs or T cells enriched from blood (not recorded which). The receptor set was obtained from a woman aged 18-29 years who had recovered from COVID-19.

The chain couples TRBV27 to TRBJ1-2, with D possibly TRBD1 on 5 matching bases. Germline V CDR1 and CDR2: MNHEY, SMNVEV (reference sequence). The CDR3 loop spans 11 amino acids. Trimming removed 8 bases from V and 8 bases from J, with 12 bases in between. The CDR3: CASLSGEGYTF. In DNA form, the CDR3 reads TGTGCCAGCCTCTCGGGGGAGGGCTACACCTTC.

The CDR3 here is CASSLLPNTEAFF. The CDR3 DNA sequence: TGTGCCAGCAGCTTACTACCCAACACTGAAGCTTTCTTT. This rearrangement joins TRBV11-1 to TRBJ1-1; D unclear. Germline-derived CDR1 and CDR2 are SGHAT and FQDESV (reference sequence). This CDR3 has 13 amino acids. Deletions cut 2 bases from V and 2 bases from J, with 6 bases between.

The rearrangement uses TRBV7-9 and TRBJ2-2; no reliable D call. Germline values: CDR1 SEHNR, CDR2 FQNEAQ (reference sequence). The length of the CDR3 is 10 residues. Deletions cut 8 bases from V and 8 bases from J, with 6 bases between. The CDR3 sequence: CASETGELFF. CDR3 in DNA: TGTGCCAGCGAAACTGGGGAGCTGTTTTTT.

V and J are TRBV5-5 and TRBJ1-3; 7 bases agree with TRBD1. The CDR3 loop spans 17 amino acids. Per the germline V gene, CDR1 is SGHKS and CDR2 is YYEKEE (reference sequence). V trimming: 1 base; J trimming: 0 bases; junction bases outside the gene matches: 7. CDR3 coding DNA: TGTGCCAGCAGCTTGATTGAGGGGGCCCTCTCTGGAAACACCATATATTTT. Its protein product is CASSLIEGALSGNTIYF.

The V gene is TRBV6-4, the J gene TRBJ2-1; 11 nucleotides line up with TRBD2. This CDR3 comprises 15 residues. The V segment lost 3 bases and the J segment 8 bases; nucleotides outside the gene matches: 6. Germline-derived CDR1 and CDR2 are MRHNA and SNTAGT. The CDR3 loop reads CASSDSGGAADEQFF. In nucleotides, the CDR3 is TGTGCCAGCAGTGATAGCGGGGGGGCCGCGGATGAGCAGTTCTTC.

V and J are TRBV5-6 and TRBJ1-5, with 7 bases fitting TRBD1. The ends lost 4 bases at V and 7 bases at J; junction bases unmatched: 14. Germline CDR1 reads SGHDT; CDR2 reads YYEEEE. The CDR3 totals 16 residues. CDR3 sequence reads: CASSDRDSGRGQPQHF. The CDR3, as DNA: TGTGCCAGCAGCGACCGGGACAGTGGCAGGGGACAGCCCCAGCATTTT.

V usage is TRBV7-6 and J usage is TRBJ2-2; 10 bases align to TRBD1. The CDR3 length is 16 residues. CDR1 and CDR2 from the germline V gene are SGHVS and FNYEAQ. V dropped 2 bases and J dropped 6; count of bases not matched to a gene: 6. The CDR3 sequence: CASSLPRDRGPGELFF. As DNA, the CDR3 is TGTGCCAGCAGCTTACCTCGGGACAGGGGACCCGGGGAGCTGTTTTTT.

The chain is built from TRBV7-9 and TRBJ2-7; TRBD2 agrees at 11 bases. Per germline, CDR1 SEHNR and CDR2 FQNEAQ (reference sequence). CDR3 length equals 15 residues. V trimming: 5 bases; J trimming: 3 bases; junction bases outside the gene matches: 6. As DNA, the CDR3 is TGTGCCAGCAGCGGACGACTAGCGGGGAACTACGAGCAGTACTTC. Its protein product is CASSGRLAGNYEQYF.

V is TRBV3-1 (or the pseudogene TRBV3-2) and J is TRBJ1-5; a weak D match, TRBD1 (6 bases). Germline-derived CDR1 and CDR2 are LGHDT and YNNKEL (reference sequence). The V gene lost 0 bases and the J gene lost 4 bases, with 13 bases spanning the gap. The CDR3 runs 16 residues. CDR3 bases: TGTGCCAGCAGCCAAGATCCAGGGGCCTTTAATCAGCCCCAGCATTTT. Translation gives CASSQDPGAFNQPQHF.

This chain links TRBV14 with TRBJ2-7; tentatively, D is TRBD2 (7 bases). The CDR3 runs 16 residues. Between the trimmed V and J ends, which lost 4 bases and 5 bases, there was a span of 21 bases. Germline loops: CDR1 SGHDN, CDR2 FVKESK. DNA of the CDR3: TGTGCCAGCAGCCTTCAACTACGGGGGGCGAGTGACGAGCAGTACTTC. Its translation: CASSLQLRGASDEQYF.

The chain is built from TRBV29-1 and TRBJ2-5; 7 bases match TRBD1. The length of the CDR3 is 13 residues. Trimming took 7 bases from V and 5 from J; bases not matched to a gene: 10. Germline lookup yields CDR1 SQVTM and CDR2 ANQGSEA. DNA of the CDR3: TGCAGCGCCGTAACAGGGGCACGGGAGACCCAGTACTTC. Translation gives CSAVTGARETQYF.

The CDR3 sequence is CASSLLSARGGKNNEQFF. The CDR3 nucleotides read TGTGCCAGCAGCTTACTCTCGGCGCGGGGGGGCAAGAACAATGAGCAGTTCTTC. The chain is built from TRBV7-9 and TRBJ2-1; 9 nucleotides align to TRBD2. Germline V gene data show CDR1 as SEHNR and CDR2 as FQNEAQ (reference sequence). This CDR3 comprises 18 residues. V was pared by 2 bases and J by 5 bases, with 13 bases of the junction left unmatched.

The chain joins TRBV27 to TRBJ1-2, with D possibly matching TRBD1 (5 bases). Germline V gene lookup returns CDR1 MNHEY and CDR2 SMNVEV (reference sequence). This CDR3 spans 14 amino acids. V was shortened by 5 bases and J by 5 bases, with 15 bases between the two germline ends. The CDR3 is CASSPYRQSYGYTF. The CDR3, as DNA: TGTGCCAGCAGTCCCTACAGACAGTCGTATGGCTACACCTTC.

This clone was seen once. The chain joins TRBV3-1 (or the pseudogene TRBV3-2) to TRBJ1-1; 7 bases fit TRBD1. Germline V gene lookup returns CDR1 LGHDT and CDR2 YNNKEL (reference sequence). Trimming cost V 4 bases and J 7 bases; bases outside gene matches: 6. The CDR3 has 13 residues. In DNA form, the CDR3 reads TGTGCCAGCAGCCCTGGAGGGGGCATTGAAGCTTTCTTT. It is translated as CASSPGGGIEAFF.

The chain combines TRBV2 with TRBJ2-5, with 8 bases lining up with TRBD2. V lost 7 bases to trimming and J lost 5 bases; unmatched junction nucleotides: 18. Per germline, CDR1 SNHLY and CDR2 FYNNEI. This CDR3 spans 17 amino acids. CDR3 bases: TGTGCCAGCAAGTCGTGGTGGGAAGCGGGGGTGGGGGAGACCCAGTACTTC. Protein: CASKSWWEAGVGETQYF.

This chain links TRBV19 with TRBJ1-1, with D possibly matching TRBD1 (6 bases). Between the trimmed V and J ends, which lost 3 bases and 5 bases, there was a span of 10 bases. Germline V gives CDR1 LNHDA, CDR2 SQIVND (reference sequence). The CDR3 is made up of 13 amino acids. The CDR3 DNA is TGTGCCAGTAGTATGCAAAGGGGGACTGAAGCTTTCTTT. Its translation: CASSMQRGTEAFF.

The CDR3 region is CAWGGAQSSGNTIYF. The CDR3 DNA reads as TGTGCCTGGGGGGGGGCCCAGAGCTCTGGAAACACCATATATTTT. J is TRBJ1-3 and V is TRBV30, with D possibly TRBD1 on 6 matching bases. Per germline, CDR1 GTSNPN and CDR2 SVGIG (reference sequence). V lost 5 bases and J 0 bases, leaving 14 bases between the germline ends. The CDR3 is 15 residues long.

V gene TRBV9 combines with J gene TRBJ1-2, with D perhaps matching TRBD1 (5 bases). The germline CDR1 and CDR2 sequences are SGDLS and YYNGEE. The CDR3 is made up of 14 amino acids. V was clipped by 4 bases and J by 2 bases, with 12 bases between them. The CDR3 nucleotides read TGTGCCAGCAGCTCAGGGAACAGGAACTATGGCTACACCTTC. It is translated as CASSSGNRNYGYTF. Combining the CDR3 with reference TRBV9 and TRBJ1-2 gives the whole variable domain DSGVTQTPKHLITATGQRVTLRCSPRSGDLSVYWYQQSLDQGLQFLIQYYNGEERAKGNILERFSAQQFPDLHSELNLSSLELGDSALYFCASSSGNRNYGYTFGSGTRLTVV.

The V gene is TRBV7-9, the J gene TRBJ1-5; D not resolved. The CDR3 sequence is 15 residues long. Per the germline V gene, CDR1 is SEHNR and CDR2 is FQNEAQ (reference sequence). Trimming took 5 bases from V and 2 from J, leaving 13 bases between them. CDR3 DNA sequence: TGTGCCAGCAGCCCCTCAGGCTTAGGCAATCAGCCCCAGCATTTT. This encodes CASSPSGLGNQPQHF.

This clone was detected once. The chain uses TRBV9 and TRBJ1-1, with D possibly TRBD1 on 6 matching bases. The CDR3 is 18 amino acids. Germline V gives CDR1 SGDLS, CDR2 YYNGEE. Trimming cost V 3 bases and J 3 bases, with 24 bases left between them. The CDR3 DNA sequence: TGTGCCAGCAGCGCCGTACCGGCCGGGGGGGCGGCGGACACTGAAGCTTTCTTT. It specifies CASSAVPAGGAADTEAFF. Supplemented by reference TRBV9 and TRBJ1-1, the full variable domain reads DSGVTQTPKHLITATGQRVTLRCSPRSGDLSVYWYQQSLDQGLQFLIQYYNGEERAKGNILERFSAQQFPDLHSELNLSSLELGDSALYFCASSAVPAGGAADTEAFFGQGTRLTVV.

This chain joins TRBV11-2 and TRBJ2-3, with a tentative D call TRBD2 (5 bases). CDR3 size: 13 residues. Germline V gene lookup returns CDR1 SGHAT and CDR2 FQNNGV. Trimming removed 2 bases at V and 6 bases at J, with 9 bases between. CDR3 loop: CASSLIRGDTQYF. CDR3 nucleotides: TGTGCCAGCAGCTTAATACGAGGGGATACGCAGTATTTT. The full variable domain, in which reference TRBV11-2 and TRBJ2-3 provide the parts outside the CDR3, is EAGVAQSPRYKIIEKRQSVAFWCNPISGHATLYWYQQILGQGPKLLIQFQNNGVVDDSQLPKDRFSAERLKGVDSTLKIQPAKLEDSAVYLCASSLIRGDTQYFGPGTRLTVL.

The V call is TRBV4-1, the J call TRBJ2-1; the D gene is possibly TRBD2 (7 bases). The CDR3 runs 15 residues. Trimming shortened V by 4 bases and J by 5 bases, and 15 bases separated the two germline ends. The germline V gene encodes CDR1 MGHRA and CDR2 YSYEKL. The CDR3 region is CASSRVGGPDNEQFF. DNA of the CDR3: TGCGCCAGCAGCCGTGTGGGGGGGCCCGACAATGAGCAGTTCTTC.

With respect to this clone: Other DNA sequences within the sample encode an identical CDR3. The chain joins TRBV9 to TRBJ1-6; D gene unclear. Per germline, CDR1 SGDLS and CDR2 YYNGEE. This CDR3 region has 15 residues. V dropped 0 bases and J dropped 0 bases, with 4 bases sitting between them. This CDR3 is CASSVAGSYNSPLHF. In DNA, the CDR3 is TGTGCCAGCAGCGTAGCGGGCTCCTATAATTCACCCCTCCACTTT.